The 24 T cell receptor beta chains below come from one sample, sequenced in a study of regulatory T cells in long-lasting Graves disease. Sample time point: newly diagnosed GD, antithyroid drugs for less than 3 months. The authors made the TCR library using RNA they extracted from PBMCs. The authors built TCR beta libraries using iRepertoire HTBI primers and Arm-PCR of CDR3 regions. Via MiXCR, TCRdb re-called the multiplex PCR reads, giving one row per CDR3 protein. The sample includes some 230,000 distinct CDR3 sequences, about 17% of them seen just once. The material was peripheral blood mononuclear cells (PBMCs), obtained at new diagnosis, from a patient treated with antithyroid drugs. All receptors derive from a female donor with Graves disease.

This chain joins TRBV7-2 and TRBJ2-2; weak D call: TRBD2 (6 bases). The germline V gene encodes CDR1 SGHTA and CDR2 FQGNSA. The CDR3 covers 15 residues. V was cut by 7 bases and J by 9 bases, with 21 bases left in between. The CDR3 region has the DNA TGTGCCAGCACCCTTGGGGGAGGTAGATTCCGGGAGCTGTTTTTT. Translation: CASTLGGGRFRELFF.

For this clonotype: Just one base apart from a much larger clone, this may be a read error. The V and J genes are TRBV6-1 and TRBJ2-7; 11 bases are a match to TRBD2. The CDR3 spans 15 residues. The germline V gene has CDR1 MNHNS and CDR2 SASEGT. The ends lost 4 bases at V and 7 bases at J; junction bases unmatched: 9. CDR3 sequence: CASSVGLAETNEQYF. Written as DNA, the CDR3 is TGTGCCAGCAGTGTGGGACTAGCGGAGACCAATGAGCAGTACTTC.

The sample holds many counts of this clonotype. This chain links TRBV9 with TRBJ2-5; the D is unclear. V lost 4 bases and J 5 bases, leaving 15 bases between the germline ends. The CDR3 is 14 amino acids. Germline V gives CDR1 SGDLS, CDR2 YYNGEE. This CDR3 reads CASSPLASRETQYF. CDR3 nucleotides: TGTGCCAGCAGCCCCCTGGCTAGTCGGGAGACCCAGTACTTC.

The sample holds a few counts of this clonotype. The CDR3 DNA reads as TGCAGTGCTAGACACGGACAGGACCTTGGGTATGGCTACACCTTC. It codes for CSARHGQDLGYGYTF. The chain joins TRBV20-1 to TRBJ1-2, with 7 bases matching TRBD1. From germline, CDR1 is DFQATT and CDR2 SNEGSKA (reference sequence). V lost 2 bases and J lost 5; bases outside the gene matches: 11. The CDR3 has 15 amino acids.

This clonotype was detected many times. The chain employs TRBV12-3 or TRBV12-4 and TRBJ1-5, with 7 bases that match TRBD1. J gave up 2 bases and V 6 bases, and 4 bases lay outside the gene matches. This CDR3 region has 14 residues. The CDR3 sequence is CASRETGGNQPQHF. The CDR3 nucleotides read TGTGCCAGCAGGGAAACAGGGGGCAATCAGCCCCAGCATTTT.

At least ten counts were recorded for this clonotype. V and J are TRBV7-8 and TRBJ2-7, with 8 bases lining up with TRBD1. Per germline, CDR1 SGHVS and CDR2 FQNEAQ. Losses at the gene ends were 2 bases for V and 4 bases for J; bases not matched to a gene: 7. The CDR3 extends over 15 amino acids. This CDR3 is CASSLNSGGTYEQYF. The CDR3 DNA sequence: TGTGCCAGCAGCTTAAATTCAGGGGGCACTTACGAGCAGTACTTC.

As for this clonotype: A much larger clone sits a single nucleotide away, making a read error possible. J is TRBJ2-2 and V is TRBV27; 10 bases align to TRBD2. The germline V gene encodes CDR1 MNHEY and CDR2 SMNVEV (reference sequence). The length of the CDR3 is 18 residues. The V gene end was trimmed by 5 bases and the J gene end by 6 bases; junction bases not matched to a gene: 15. CDR3 in amino acids: CASSDIAGTSAYAGELFF. CDR3 in DNA: TGTGCCAGCAGTGATATCGCCGGGACTAGCGCATATGCCGGGGAGCTGTTTTTT.

With respect to this clonotype: A read error may produce the germline difference seen at one junction end. This chain joins TRBV12-3 or TRBV12-4 and TRBJ1-3; 8 bases agree with TRBD1. The CDR3 has 15 residues. CDR3 bases: TGTGCCAGCAGTTTAGCGACAGGGGCTGGAAACGCCATATATTTT. Translation: CASSLATGAGNAIYF.

The V and J genes are TRBV12-3 or TRBV12-4 and TRBJ2-3, with TRBD2 matching over 10 bases. This CDR3 region has 17 residues. Trimming removed 1 base from V and 3 bases from J; junction bases left unmatched: 7. The DNA of the CDR3 is TGTGCCAGCAGTTTAGGGTTAGCGGGAGGAGTAACAGATACGCAGTATTTT. Amino acids: CASSLGLAGGVTDTQYF.

This clonotype was detected ten times or more. The chain carries TRBV11-2 and TRBJ1-6; weak D call: TRBD1 (5 bases). V lost 5 bases and J lost 10, with 15 bases in between. The CDR3 length is 14 residues. Germline CDR1 is SGHAT and CDR2 is FQNNGV. The CDR3 region is CASSLTGQSSPLHF. CDR3 sequence (DNA): TGTGCCAGCAGCCTTACTGGACAATCGTCACCCCTCCACTTT.

The chain employs TRBV7-3 and TRBJ2-1; 13 positions agree with TRBD2. This CDR3 contains 13 residues. Germline CDR1 and CDR2: SGHTA and FQGTGA. With 2 bases clipped from V and 15 bases from J, the junction kept 4 bases outside the gene matches. The CDR3 protein is CASSLELAGGMFF. The CDR3 nucleotides are TGTGCCAGCAGCTTAGAACTAGCGGGAGGGATGTTCTTC.

This chain joins TRBV20-1 and TRBJ2-7; TRBD2 matches 12 bases. The CDR3 has 14 residues. CDR1 is DFQATT and CDR2 is SNEGSKA in the germline V gene (reference sequence). V lost 6 bases and J lost 0; bases outside the gene matches: 3. The CDR3 sequence: CSARGLAGSYEQYF. For the CDR3, the DNA is TGCAGTGCCCGGGGACTAGCGGGCTCCTACGAGCAGTACTTC.

This clonotype was seen repeatedly, ten times or more. This rearrangement joins TRBV20-1 to TRBJ2-3; TRBD2 agrees at 9 bases. This CDR3 comprises 13 residues. The germline V gene has CDR1 DFQATT and CDR2 SNEGSKA (reference sequence). V gave up 5 bases and J gave up 6 bases; unmatched junction bases: 6. The CDR3: CSARGLASDTQYF. The CDR3 nucleotides read TGCAGTGCTCGGGGACTAGCTTCGGATACGCAGTATTTT.

This clonotype was recorded at least ten times. DNA for the CDR3: TGTGCCAGCACCCGAGGACGGACTAATCAGCCCCAGCATTTT. Translating gives CASTRGRTNQPQHF. J is TRBJ1-5 and V is TRBV12-3 or TRBV12-4; D unclear. Trimming removed 7 bases from V and 4 bases from J, with 14 bases in between. The CDR3 is made up of 14 amino acids.

This clonotype was counted many times. The rearrangement links TRBV15 to TRBJ1-5, with D uncertain. Germline CDR1 reads LNHNV; CDR2 reads YYDKDF (reference sequence). Deletions cut 0 bases from V and 1 base from J, with 4 bases between. The CDR3 is 14 amino acids. The CDR3 region is CATSRDRSNQPQHF. DNA of the CDR3: TGTGCCACCAGCAGAGATCGGAGCAATCAGCCCCAGCATTTT.

In this sample, this clonotype turned up a few times. CDR3 protein: CASSEGGLLYEQYF. DNA for the CDR3: TGTGCCAGCAGTGAAGGGGGCCTACTATACGAGCAGTACTTC. The J gene is TRBJ2-7, the V gene TRBV25-1; a possible D gene is TRBD1 (6 bases). From germline, CDR1 is MGHDK and CDR2 SYGVNS. The CDR3 has 14 amino acids. V was pared by 2 bases and J by 4 bases, with 12 bases between.

The sample holds many counts of this clonotype. The V call is TRBV7-8, the J call TRBJ1-2; no clear D. This CDR3 spans 12 amino acids. V gave up 10 bases and J gave up 2 bases, with 11 bases separating them. CDR1 SGHVS and CDR2 FQNEAQ come from the germline V gene. The DNA for the CDR3 is TGTGCCACCGCGAAGGCAAACTATGGCTACACCTTC. This encodes CATAKANYGYTF.

This clonotype was counted many times. V is TRBV7-9 and J is TRBJ1-4; TRBD1 matches at 9 bases. V lost 5 bases to trimming and J lost 7 bases; unmatched junction nucleotides: 20. This CDR3 has 19 amino acids. CDR1 is SEHNR and CDR2 is FQNEAQ in the germline V gene (reference sequence). The CDR3 DNA reads as TGTGCCAGCAGCCCCGGGACAGGGTTGTCCCTTCCTGGTCGTGAAAAACTGTTTTTT. Encoded protein: CASSPGTGLSLPGREKLFF.

The CDR3 DNA follows: TGTGCCAGCGGCGACAGGGGGGGTATGGAGACCCAGTACTTC. Translated, it gives CASGDRGGMETQYF. The J gene is TRBJ2-1, the V gene TRBV2; the match to TRBD1 covers 9 bases. The DNA end favors TRBJ2-5, so the J call may be wrong. Germline assignment: CDR1 SNHLY and CDR2 FYNNEI. This CDR3 is built from 14 residues.

This clonotype was counted only a few times. The chain has TRBV5-1 and TRBJ2-7, with TRBD2 matching over 7 bases. The CDR3 has 15 residues. Germline values: CDR1 SGHRS, CDR2 YFSETQ. V gave up 0 bases and J gave up 6 bases; unmatched junction bases: 9. The CDR3 coding sequence is TGCGCCAGCAGCTTGGAGGGAGGGCCCTGGGGCGAGCAGTACTTC. Translated: CASSLEGGPWGEQYF.

In its sample, this clonotype was seen many times. The chain combines TRBV3-1 with TRBJ2-3; 7 bases align to TRBD2. The V gene's germline CDR1 is LGHDT and CDR2 YNNKEL (reference sequence). This CDR3 contains 15 residues. Trimming took 4 bases from V and 0 from J; bases not matched to a gene: 4. In DNA, the CDR3 is TGTGCCAGCAGCCTTAGCGGGTCTAGCACAGATACGCAGTATTTT. Translated: CASSLSGSSTDTQYF.

This clonotype was seen many times. This chain uses TRBV3-1 with TRBJ2-1; 11 bases line up with TRBD2. This CDR3 comprises 17 residues. Germline CDR1 LGHDT, CDR2 YNNKEL (reference sequence). Trimming took 0 bases from V and 4 from J; bases not matched to a gene: 5. CDR3 nucleotides: TGTGCCAGCAGCCAAGATCTAGCGGGAGGTTCTTACAATGAGCAGTTCTTC. Its protein product is CASSQDLAGGSYNEQFF.

Concerning this clonotype itself: A read error may be the cause here, since a much bigger clone is one base away. V gene TRBV19 combines with J gene TRBJ2-3; D is perhaps TRBD2 (6 bases). Germline V CDR1 and CDR2: LNHDA, SQIVND (reference sequence). The CDR3 runs 15 residues. Trimming removed 5 bases from V and 0 bases from J, with 12 bases in between. CDR3 in amino acids: CASSSCGTSTDTQYF. The CDR3 nucleotides are TGTGCCAGTAGTTCCTGCGGGACGAGCACAGATACGCAGTATTTT. Combining the CDR3 with reference TRBV19 and TRBJ2-3 gives the whole variable domain DGGITQSPKYLFRKEGQNVTLSCEQNLNHDAMYWYRQDPGQGLRLIYYSQIVNDFQKGDIAEGYSVSREKKESFPLTVTSAQKNPTAFYLCASSSCGTSTDTQYFGPGTRLTVL.

This clonotype was detected only a few times. One base separates it from a far larger clone, so it is likely a read error. The chain is built from TRBV5-1 and TRBJ2-5, with TRBD1 matching 7 bases. The J call may be mistaken, given a closer DNA end match to TRBJ2-4. The CDR3 covers 16 residues. Germline V gene lookup returns CDR1 SGHRS and CDR2 YFSETQ. The CDR3 DNA sequence: TGCGCCAGCAGCGATGTTAGCTGGGACAGAAAAAACATTCAGTACTTC. This gives the protein CASSDVSWDRKNIQYF.